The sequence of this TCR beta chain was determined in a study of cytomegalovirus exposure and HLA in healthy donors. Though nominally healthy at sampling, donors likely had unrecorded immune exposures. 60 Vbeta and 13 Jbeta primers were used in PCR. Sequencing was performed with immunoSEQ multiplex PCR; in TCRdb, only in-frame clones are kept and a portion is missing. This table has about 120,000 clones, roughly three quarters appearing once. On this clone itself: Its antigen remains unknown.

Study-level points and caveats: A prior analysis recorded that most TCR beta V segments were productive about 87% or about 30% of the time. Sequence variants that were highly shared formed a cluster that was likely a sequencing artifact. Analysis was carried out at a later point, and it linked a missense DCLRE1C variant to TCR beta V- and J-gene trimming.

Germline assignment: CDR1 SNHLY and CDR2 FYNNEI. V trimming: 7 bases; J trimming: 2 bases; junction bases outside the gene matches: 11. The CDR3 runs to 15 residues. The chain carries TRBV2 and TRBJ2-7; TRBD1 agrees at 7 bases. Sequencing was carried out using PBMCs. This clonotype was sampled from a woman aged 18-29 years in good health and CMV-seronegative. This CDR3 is CASTETGTATYEQYF. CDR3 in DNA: TGTGCCAGCACGGAGACCGGGACAGCTACCTACGAGCAGTACTTC.